This T cell receptor (beta chain) was sequenced in a study of T-cell reconstitution after alpha-beta-depleted transplantation in children. A TCRbeta library incorporating unique molecular identifiers was prepared. TCRdb processed the PCR reads anew with MiXCR; each CDR3 protein has one entry. The data contain more than 550,000 distinct CDR3 sequences, 10% to 13% of them seen just once; the ten biggest clones take up about 4.3%. This CDR3 has 14 residues. The V gene's germline CDR1 is DFQATT and CDR2 SNEGSKA (reference sequence). The trim removed 3 bases at V and 1 base at J, leaving 5 bases unmatched. This clonotype was seen a handful of times.

This rearrangement joins TRBV20-1 to TRBJ1-1; 7 positions agree with TRBD1. The material was PBMCs from the stem cell graft donor, obtained from the stem cell graft. This clonotype was sampled from a human donor who donated a stem cell graft to a child with acute myeloid leukemia. This CDR3 is CSARWDRPNTEAFF. Here the CDR3 DNA reads TGCAGTGCTAGGTGGGACAGACCGAACACTGAAGCTTTCTTT.